Below are 27 T cell receptor beta chains sequenced from a single sample in a study of T cells after yellow fever vaccination. TCRdb re-derived calls from the 5' RACE reads in MiXCR, one entry per CDR3 protein. The sample records 500,000 to 700,000 distinct CDR3 sequences, around 21% being singletons. Sequencing used PBMCs, obtained 15 days after the yellow fever booster vaccination. The receptors derive from a man aged 25-40 years who received the YFV17D yellow fever vaccine.

The chain has TRBV30 and TRBJ2-2, with 9 bases matching TRBD2. This CDR3 is 17 amino acids long. Losses at the gene ends were 0 bases for V and 5 bases for J; bases not matched to a gene: 10. The germline CDR1 and CDR2 sequences are GTSNPN and SVGIG (reference sequence). In nucleotides, the CDR3 is TGTGCCTGGAGTGTACCCATAGCGGGAGCAGGTACCGGGGAGCTGTTTTTT. The encoded protein is CAWSVPIAGAGTGELFF.

V and J are TRBV29-1 and TRBJ2-2, with TRBD1 identical over 11 bases. There are 16 residues in the CDR3. Germline V gene data show CDR1 as SQVTM and CDR2 as ANQGSEA. J was trimmed by 6 bases and V by 3 bases; bases with no gene match: 9. CDR3 sequence (DNA): TGCAGCGTTGATTTCGGGACAGGGGGTAGCGCCGGGGAGCTGTTTTTT. Translating gives CSVDFGTGGSAGELFF.

A few counts support this clonotype. The chain recombines TRBV12-3 or TRBV12-4 with TRBJ1-4, with a possible D match to TRBD1 (6 bases). The CDR3 has 14 residues. V lost 4 bases to trimming and J lost 3 bases, with 9 bases between them. This CDR3 reads CASSSGQSNEKLFF. The CDR3 DNA reads TGTGCCAGCAGTTCGGGACAATCTAATGAAAAACTGTTTTTT.

This clonotype appeared a few times. This chain connects TRBV12-5 to TRBJ2-3; D is unresolved. Per the germline V gene, CDR1 is LGHNT and CDR2 is FRNRAP. The ends were cut back, 8 bases at V and 0 bases at J, with 9 bases in the middle. This CDR3 comprises 13 residues. Written as DNA, the CDR3 is TGTGCTAGTCTCTTGGGGAGCACAGATACGCAGTATTTT. As protein: CASLLGSTDTQYF.

Concerning this clonotype itself: Germline and junction disagree at one end, which may indicate a read error. The chain combines TRBV7-8 with TRBJ2-7, with D possibly TRBD1 on 8 matching bases. This CDR3 is 13 amino acids long. Germline V gene sequence: CDR1 SGHVS, CDR2 FQNEAQ. This chain's CDR3 is CASSTGGAYERYF. In DNA, the CDR3 is TGTGCCAGCAGCACAGGGGGGGCCTACGAGCGGTACTTC.

This clonotype was found a few times. The V call is TRBV20-1, the J call TRBJ2-5; maybe TRBD1 (6 bases). V lost 0 bases to trimming and J lost 1 base, with 12 bases between them. The CDR3 runs 15 residues. In germline, CDR1 is DFQATT, CDR2 SNEGSKA (reference sequence). The CDR3: CSAREGHLRQETQYF. The CDR3 region has the DNA TGCAGTGCTAGAGAGGGACACCTCCGCCAAGAGACCCAGTACTTC.

This clonotype has only a few counts. As DNA, the CDR3 is TGTGCCAGCAGGACAGGGGTCCCCAGGGACCTGAACACTGAAGCTTTCTTT. It is translated as CASRTGVPRDLNTEAFF. The V gene is TRBV27, the J gene TRBJ1-1; 8 nucleotides match TRBD1. V lost 6 bases to trimming and J lost 0 bases; unmatched junction nucleotides: 12. The germline V gene encodes CDR1 MNHEY and CDR2 SMNVEV (reference sequence). The CDR3 extends over 17 amino acids.

This clonotype has a count of ten or more. This rearrangement joins TRBV6-1 to TRBJ2-7; D could derive from TRBD1 or TRBD2 (5 bases each). Trimming cost V 5 bases and J 3 bases, with 11 bases left between them. This CDR3 contains 13 residues. Germline CDR1 reads MNHNS; CDR2 reads SASEGT. CDR3 sequence reads: CASSRDPDYEQYF. The CDR3 region has the DNA TGTGCCAGCAGTCGGGACCCGGACTACGAGCAGTACTTC.

The chain carries TRBV29-1 and TRBJ2-1; D is perhaps TRBD1 (5 bases). The CDR3 length is 12 residues. Germline V gives CDR1 SQVTM, CDR2 ANQGSEA. The CDR3: CNPGWNNNEQFF. In nucleotides, the CDR3 is TGCAACCCAGGGTGGAACAACAATGAGCAGTTCTTC.

This clonotype was picked up a small number of times. The chain carries TRBV5-6 and TRBJ2-1; weak D call: TRBD2 (6 bases). The CDR3 is made up of 14 amino acids. Germline V gives CDR1 SGHDT, CDR2 YYEEEE. V gave up 8 bases and J gave up 7 bases, with 19 bases separating them. The CDR3 sequence: CASRTGQGRNEQFF. The CDR3 nucleotides read TGTGCCAGTCGAACGGGGCAAGGGAGGAATGAGCAGTTCTTC.

This clonotype was counted between two and nine times. J is TRBJ2-4 and V is TRBV20-1; D gene ambiguous. The CDR3 sequence is 13 residues long. V was clipped by 3 bases and J by 7 bases, with 13 bases between them. The germline CDR1 and CDR2 sequences are DFQATT and SNEGSKA (reference sequence). This chain's CDR3 is CSARFGPRNIQYF. The CDR3 DNA follows: TGCAGTGCTAGGTTCGGGCCTCGGAACATTCAGTACTTC.

CDR3 nucleotide sequence: TGTGCCAGCAGCCAAGTGGCAGTCCCTGGATTGGGCACTGAAGCTTTCTTT. Protein product: CASSQVAVPGLGTEAFF. The chain employs TRBV3-1 and TRBJ1-1; no reliable D call. Per germline, CDR1 LGHDT and CDR2 YNNKEL (reference sequence). CDR3 length: 17 amino acids. V was cut by 1 base and J by 4 bases, with 19 bases left in between. The full variable domain, its missing parts supplied by reference TRBV3-1 and TRBJ1-1, is DTAVSQTPKYLVTQMGNDKSIKCEQNLGHDTMYWYKQDSKKFLKIMFSYNNKELIINETVPNRFSPKSPDKAHLNLHINSLELGDSAVYFCASSQVAVPGLGTEAFFGQGTRLTVV.

J is TRBJ1-4 and V is TRBV12-3 or TRBV12-4; TRBD1 aligns across 8 bases. Trimming cost V 1 base and J 8 bases; bases outside gene matches: 6. The CDR3 length is 15 residues. In DNA form, the CDR3 reads TGTGCCAGCAGTTTAGAAGGCAGGGGGCACGAAAAACTGTTTTTT. The encoded protein is CASSLEGRGHEKLFF.

V is TRBV5-1 and J is TRBJ2-7; TRBD2 aligns across 11 bases. The germline gives CDR1 SGHRS, CDR2 YFSETQ. Trimming removed 0 bases from V and 3 bases from J; junction bases left unmatched: 5. The CDR3 runs to 16 residues. The CDR3 sequence is CASSLDTSGSFYEQYF. The CDR3 nucleotides are TGCGCCAGCAGCTTGGATACTAGCGGGAGTTTCTACGAGCAGTACTTC.

This clonotype was seen only a few times. The chain is built from TRBV6-5 and TRBJ2-5; D may match TRBD1 or TRBD2 (5 bases each). V was cut by 0 bases and J by 2 bases, with 10 bases left in between. The CDR3 contains 15 residues. Germline loops: CDR1 MNHEY, CDR2 SVGAGI. In DNA, the CDR3 is TGTGCCAGCAGTTACTCCTGGGGGATACAAGAGACCCAGTACTTC. Its translation is CASSYSWGIQETQYF.

This rearrangement joins TRBV6-1 to TRBJ2-2; 7 bases align to TRBD2. The J segment lost 5 bases and the V segment lost 7 bases, leaving 10 bases of the junction unmatched. The CDR3 runs to 15 residues. The V gene's germline CDR1 is MNHNS and CDR2 SASEGT. The CDR3 spells CASTRLGGRTGELFF. In DNA, the CDR3 is TGTGCCAGCACCCGCCTGGGGGGGAGGACCGGGGAGCTGTTTTTT.

The chain combines TRBV14 with TRBJ2-5; tentative D call: TRBD1 (6 bases). The germline gives CDR1 SGHDN, CDR2 FVKESK. V dropped 2 bases and J dropped 5 bases, with 12 bases sitting between them. This CDR3 has 14 amino acids. The CDR3 region is CASSQYRDGETQYF. The CDR3 bases are TGTGCCAGCAGCCAATACAGGGACGGTGAGACCCAGTACTTC.

This clonotype has a handful of counts. V gene TRBV7-9 combines with J gene TRBJ1-2; D is uncertain. Trimming left V 0 bases short and J 5 bases short, with 7 bases between. The germline CDR1 and CDR2 sequences are SEHNR and FQNEAQ (reference sequence). CDR3 length: 13 amino acids. The CDR3 sequence: CASSLAGIYGYTF. The CDR3 nucleotides read TGTGCCAGCAGCTTAGCGGGGATATATGGCTACACCTTC.

This clonotype showed up just a few times. V and J are TRBV6-1 and TRBJ1-5, with D maybe TRBD1 (5 bases). The CDR3 consists of 14 residues. Trimming took off 6 bases at V and 5 bases at J, with 14 bases between the two ends. The germline V gene encodes CDR1 MNHNS and CDR2 SASEGT. CDR3 nucleotides: TGTGCCAGCAGGGGTACGGGGGACCATCAGCCCCAGCATTTT. Residues: CASRGTGDHQPQHF.

This clonotype was seen only a few times. CDR3 nucleotide sequence: TGTGCCAGCAGTCCTACCGGGCGCAGGGTGGGCAATGAGCAGTTCTTC. This translates into CASSPTGRRVGNEQFF. The gene calls are TRBV6-2 or TRBV6-3 and TRBJ2-1; maybe TRBD1 (5 bases). Per the germline V gene, CDR1 is MNHEY and CDR2 is SVGEGT. The CDR3 loop spans 16 amino acids. Between the trimmed V and J ends, which lost 5 bases and 6 bases, there was a span of 20 bases.

This clonotype was seen a handful of times. The CDR3 here is CASSLTSGMSTDTQYF. CDR3 DNA sequence: TGTGCCAGCAGTCTGACTAGCGGGATGAGCACAGATACGCAGTATTTT. The chain joins TRBV12-3 or TRBV12-4 to TRBJ2-3; 11 bases align to TRBD2. V trimming: 5 bases; J trimming: 0 bases; junction bases outside the gene matches: 4. The CDR3 sequence is 16 residues long.

This clonotype turned up a few times. The genes are TRBV24-1 and TRBJ2-3; 11 bases are shared with TRBD2. V lost 8 bases and J lost 1; bases outside the gene matches: 7. CDR1 is KGHDR, CDR2 SFDVKD, per germline. The CDR3 totals 16 residues. DNA for the CDR3: TGTGCCACCACTAGCGGGAGGCAAGGGGGCACAGATACGCAGTATTTT. Its protein product is CATTSGRQGGTDTQYF.

V and J are TRBV30 and TRBJ2-1, with D possibly being TRBD1 (6 bases). Germline loops: CDR1 GTSNPN, CDR2 SVGIG (reference sequence). The CDR3 has 13 amino acids. Between the trimmed V and J ends, which lost 5 bases and 4 bases, there was a span of 12 bases. The CDR3 region has the DNA TGTGCCTGGGAGACAGGTACTTACAATGAGCAGTTCTTC. It is translated as CAWETGTYNEQFF.

This chain uses TRBV14 with TRBJ2-7, with D maybe TRBD2 (5 bases). The V end lost 1 base, the J end lost 2 bases, and 12 bases lay between the germline ends. This CDR3 contains 15 residues. Germline CDR1 SGHDN, CDR2 FVKESK. CDR3: CASSQGWENPYEQYF. The CDR3 DNA follows: TGTGCCAGCAGCCAAGGGTGGGAGAACCCCTACGAGCAGTACTTC.

This clonotype appeared a few times. This chain joins TRBV7-8 and TRBJ2-5, with D perhaps matching TRBD1 (6 bases). The CDR3 sequence is 13 residues long. Germline CDR1 SGHVS, CDR2 FQNEAQ. V lost 5 bases and J 8 bases, leaving 15 bases between the germline ends. In DNA, the CDR3 is TGTGCCAGCAGCGCTAGGGACAAGCTAACCCAGTACTTC. This encodes CASSARDKLTQYF.

This chain connects TRBV12-3 or TRBV12-4 to TRBJ2-7; possibly TRBD2 for D (5 bases). The CDR3 consists of 12 residues. Trimming shortened V by 9 bases and J by 3 bases, and 12 bases separated the two germline ends. Written as DNA, the CDR3 is TGTGCCAGTAATAGGGCGGGCTACGAGCAGTACTTC. This gives the protein CASNRAGYEQYF.

The table lists this clonotype with a few counts. This chain connects TRBV20-1 to TRBJ2-7, with a weak D call TRBD1 (5 bases). V was trimmed by 5 bases and J by 2 bases, leaving 10 bases between them. This CDR3 is built from 12 residues. Germline V gene data show CDR1 as DFQATT and CDR2 as SNEGSKA (reference sequence). CDR3 protein: CSASTDTYEQYF. Here the CDR3 DNA reads TGCAGTGCTTCGACAGACACCTACGAGCAGTACTTC.